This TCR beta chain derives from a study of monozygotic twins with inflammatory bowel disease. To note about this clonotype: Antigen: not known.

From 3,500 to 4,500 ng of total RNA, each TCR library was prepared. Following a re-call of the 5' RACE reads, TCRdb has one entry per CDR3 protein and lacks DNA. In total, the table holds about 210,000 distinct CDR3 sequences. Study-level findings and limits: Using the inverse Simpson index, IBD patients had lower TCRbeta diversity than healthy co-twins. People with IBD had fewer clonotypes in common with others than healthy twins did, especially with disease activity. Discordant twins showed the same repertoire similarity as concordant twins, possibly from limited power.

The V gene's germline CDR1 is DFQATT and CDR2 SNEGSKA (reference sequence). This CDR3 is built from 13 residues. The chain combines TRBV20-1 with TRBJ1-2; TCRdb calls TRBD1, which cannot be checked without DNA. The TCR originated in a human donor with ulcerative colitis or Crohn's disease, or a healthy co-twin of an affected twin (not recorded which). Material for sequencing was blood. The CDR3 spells CSARDSGGGGYTF.